In this sample, the clone carrying this T cell receptor (beta chain) turned up many times. The sample originates from a study of identical twins. Template switching introduced a universal primer site, and the cDNA bore unique molecular identifiers. TCRdb re-called the 5' RACE reads through MiXCR, storing one row per CDR3 protein. Of hundreds of thousands of distinct CDR3 sequences listed, over 8.5% are singletons. Another study also made use of these data, one on yellow fever vaccine responses in identical twins. That study reports: Reportedly, the response of twins' T cells to the vaccine seemed partly convergent, partly personalized.

The sequence was collected from a woman between 18 and 29 years old in good health. The sample was PBMCs.

CDR3 region: CSVTGTSGSRTNNEQFF. The CDR3 DNA reads TGCAGCGTTACCGGGACTAGCGGGAGTAGGACCAACAATGAGCAGTTCTTC. V and J are TRBV29-1 and TRBJ2-1, with 14 bases identical to TRBD2. This CDR3 spans 17 amino acids. V lost 5 bases and J lost 5; bases outside the gene matches: 11. Germline V lookup: CDR1 SQVTM, CDR2 ANQGSEA.